Sequencing of this TCR beta chain was carried out in a study of immune characterization of retroperitoneal liposarcoma. TCRdb processed the PCR reads anew with MiXCR; each CDR3 protein has one entry. The sample includes some 9,300 distinct CDR3 sequences, around a quarter of them seen just once. This clonotype was counted a few times. This CDR3 has 14 amino acids. The V segment lost 8 bases and the J segment 8 bases; nucleotides outside the gene matches: 11. Germline V gene sequence: CDR1 MNHNS, CDR2 SASEGT. Sequenced: blood. The chain links TRBV6-1 to TRBJ2-1; 8 bases line up with TRBD1. The sequence was collected from a male donor with retroperitoneal liposarcoma. CDR3 protein: CASRYWTGSYEQFF. The CDR3 DNA reads TGTGCCAGCCGATATTGGACAGGGAGCTATGAGCAGTTCTTC.